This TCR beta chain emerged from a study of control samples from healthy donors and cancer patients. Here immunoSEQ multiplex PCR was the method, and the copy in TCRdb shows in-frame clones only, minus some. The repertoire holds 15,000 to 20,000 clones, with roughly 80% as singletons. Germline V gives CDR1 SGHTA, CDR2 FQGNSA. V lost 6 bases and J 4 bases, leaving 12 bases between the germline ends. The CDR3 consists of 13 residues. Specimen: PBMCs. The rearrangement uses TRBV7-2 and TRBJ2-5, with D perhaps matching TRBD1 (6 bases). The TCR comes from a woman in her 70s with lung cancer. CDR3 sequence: CASSSRGSETQYF. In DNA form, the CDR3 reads TGTGCCAGCAGTTCAAGGGGGTCAGAGACCCAGTACTTC.